These 32 T cell receptor beta chains share one sample of origin, sequenced in a study of T cell repertoires in cytomegalovirus infection. TCRdb independently ran MiXCR on the reads; one entry per CDR3 protein. Found here are approximately 260,000 distinct CDR3 sequences, over 15% of them singletons; the top ten hold approximately 51%. What was sequenced was CD8+ T cells from PBMCs. The receptors derive from a human donor in good health (CMV status not recorded). Some clones in this sample may be carry-over from other donors' samples.

This clonotype was recorded at least ten times. The chain combines TRBV7-6 with TRBJ1-4; no firm D call. This CDR3 comprises 14 residues. Germline V gene lookup returns CDR1 SGHVS and CDR2 FNYEAQ. V gave up 1 base and J gave up 7 bases, with 10 bases separating them. DNA for the CDR3: TGTGCCAGCAGCTTAGGGACTGGTAGTGAAAAACTGTTTTTT. It is translated as CASSLGTGSEKLFF.

This clonotype was observed many times. The CDR3 is CASTKTDRGHEQYF. The CDR3 DNA reads TGTGCCAGCACCAAAACGGACAGGGGACACGAGCAGTACTTC. The chain carries TRBV28 and TRBJ2-7; 9 bases line up with TRBD1. The length of the CDR3 is 14 residues. CDR1 is MDHEN, CDR2 SYDVKM, per germline. The ends lost 7 bases at V and 5 bases at J; junction bases unmatched: 9. The full variable domain, with the rest looked up from reference TRBV28 and TRBJ2-7, is DVKVTQSSRYLVKRTGEKVFLECVQDMDHENMFWYRQDPGLGLRLIYFSYDVKMKEKGDIPEGYSVSREKKERFSLILESASTNQTSMYLCASTKTDRGHEQYFGPGTRLTVT.

The J gene is TRBJ1-4, the V gene TRBV28; 7 bases align to TRBD1. Germline V gene sequence: CDR1 MDHEN, CDR2 SYDVKM. The CDR3 consists of 14 residues. Trimming at V came to 8 bases and at J to 6 bases, leaving 9 bases not matched to a gene. The chain's CDR3 is CASRFRGQYEKLFF. Written as DNA, the CDR3 is TGTGCCAGCCGCTTCAGGGGACAGTATGAAAAACTGTTTTTT.

The V and J genes are TRBV7-4 and TRBJ2-5; 10 positions match TRBD1. This CDR3 contains 16 residues. CDR1 SGHVT and CDR2 SQSDAQ come from the germline V gene. After removal of 5 bases from V and 5 bases from J, the junction contained 11 bases not matched to a gene. CDR3 protein: CASSGPRDRGQETQYF. The CDR3 DNA sequence: TGTGCCAGCAGCGGACCCCGGGACAGGGGTCAGGAGACCCAGTACTTC.

This clonotype appeared many times. V gene TRBV7-9 combines with J gene TRBJ2-5; 10 bases map to TRBD2. The V gene end was trimmed by 5 bases and the J gene end by 3 bases; junction bases not matched to a gene: 6. CDR3 length: 15 residues. CDR1 and CDR2 from the germline V gene are SEHNR and FQNEAQ (reference sequence). CDR3 nucleotides: TGTGCCAGCAGCCCCCCTGGACTAGCGGAAGAGACCCAGTACTTC. Encoded protein: CASSPPGLAEETQYF.

The chain carries TRBV12-5 and TRBJ2-3; D may be TRBD2 (5 bases). The V gene lost 2 bases and the J gene lost 0 bases, with 15 bases spanning the gap. The germline V gene has CDR1 LGHNT and CDR2 FRNRAP. There are 17 residues in the CDR3. CDR3 coding DNA: TGTGCTAGTGGTTTGTGGGTTGGGAGCGCTAGCACAGATACGCAGTATTTT. This encodes CASGLWVGSASTDTQYF.

This clonotype was seen a few times. The chain recombines TRBV9 with TRBJ2-7; 10 nucleotides agree with TRBD2. CDR3 length equals 19 residues. Germline CDR1 is SGDLS and CDR2 is YYNGEE. The V and J ends lost 3 bases and 0 bases, in that order; junction bases with no gene match: 15. The CDR3 loop is CASSAGLAEVSMSSYEQYF. Here the CDR3 DNA reads TGTGCCAGCAGCGCCGGACTAGCGGAAGTATCCATGAGCTCCTACGAGCAGTACTTC.

This clonotype was counted many times. The chain uses TRBV7-8 and TRBJ2-2, with a tentative D call TRBD1 (6 bases). This CDR3 is built from 16 residues. V was pared by 5 bases and J by 3 bases, with 16 bases between. The V gene's germline CDR1 is SGHVS and CDR2 FQNEAQ. The CDR3 nucleotides read TGTGCCAGCAGCATTCAGGGGAGCCTCGACACCGGGGAGCTGTTTTTT. Protein: CASSIQGSLDTGELFF.

V usage is TRBV11-3 and J usage is TRBJ2-7; TRBD1 matches 10 bases. Per germline, CDR1 SGHNT and CDR2 YENEEA. The ends lost 2 bases at V and 2 bases at J; junction bases unmatched: 9. The CDR3 runs to 17 residues. CDR3 DNA: TGTGCCAGCAGCTTAAGGACCGGGACAGGGGAAACCTACGAGCAGTACTTC. It codes for CASSLRTGTGETYEQYF.

The chain carries TRBV29-1 and TRBJ2-5; weak D call: TRBD2 (7 bases). V dropped 5 bases and J dropped 1 base, with 14 bases sitting between them. CDR3 length equals 14 residues. The germline gives CDR1 SQVTM, CDR2 ANQGSEA. This CDR3 is CSVWGGQTQETQYF. CDR3 coding DNA: TGCAGCGTTTGGGGGGGACAAACCCAAGAGACCCAGTACTTC.

CDR3 loop: CASSFNANPYEQYF. Written as DNA, the CDR3 is TGTGCCAGCAGCTTCAACGCAAATCCCTACGAGCAGTACTTC. J is TRBJ2-7 and V is TRBV11-2, with D uncertain. The V gene's germline CDR1 is SGHAT and CDR2 FQNNGV. The V gene lost 3 bases and the J gene lost 2 bases, with 11 bases spanning the gap. The CDR3 sequence is 14 residues long.

The sample holds many counts of this clonotype. The chain combines TRBV7-2 with TRBJ2-3; 11 nucleotides match TRBD2. This CDR3 is built from 17 residues. Losses at the gene ends were 4 bases for V and 2 bases for J; bases not matched to a gene: 8. Germline V gene lookup returns CDR1 SGHTA and CDR2 FQGNSA. For the CDR3, the DNA is TGTGCCAGCAGCTCCCCGACTAGCGGGGATCCCACAGATACGCAGTATTTT. It is translated as CASSSPTSGDPTDTQYF.

CDR3 loop: CASSSGVVEEVKPQHF. CDR3 DNA sequence: TGTGCCAGCAGTTCCGGGGTAGTGGAAGAAGTTAAGCCCCAGCATTTT. The V call is TRBV28, the J call TRBJ1-5; D uncertain. Germline CDR1 reads MDHEN; CDR2 reads SYDVKM. Trimming took 4 bases from V and 8 from J, leaving 21 bases between them. This CDR3 has 16 residues.

This clonotype was recorded at least ten times. This chain uses TRBV19 with TRBJ2-1, with D tentatively TRBD2 (5 bases). Looked up from germline, CDR1 is LNHDA and CDR2 is SQIVND (reference sequence). CDR3 length: 15 residues. Trimming removed 3 bases at V and 4 bases at J, with 13 bases between. CDR3: CASSIGVALYNEQFF. Here the CDR3 DNA reads TGTGCCAGTAGTATCGGGGTAGCGCTATACAATGAGCAGTTCTTC.

This clonotype was counted only a few times. The V gene is TRBV19, the J gene TRBJ2-2; TRBD1 agrees at 11 bases. Trimming took 8 bases from V and 3 from J; bases not matched to a gene: 5. Per the germline V gene, CDR1 is LNHDA and CDR2 is SQIVND (reference sequence). The CDR3 extends over 15 amino acids. The CDR3 spells CASLRTGGYTGELFF. The CDR3 DNA reads TGTGCCAGTTTGAGGACAGGGGGCTACACCGGGGAGCTGTTTTTT.

The rearrangement uses TRBV6-2 or TRBV6-3 and TRBJ2-7; the match to TRBD1 covers 7 bases. CDR1 MNHEY and CDR2 SVGEGT come from the germline V gene. With V trimmed by 6 bases and J by 4 bases, 9 bases remained unmatched. This CDR3 comprises 14 residues. CDR3 DNA: TGTGCCAGCAGACCCCCGGGACAGACTTACGAGCAGTACTTC. It codes for CASRPPGQTYEQYF.

This clonotype occurred many times. CDR3 nucleotide sequence: TGTGCCAGCAGTTTCGGACAAATCTACGAGCAGTACTTC. The encoded protein is CASSFGQIYEQYF. The chain links TRBV28 to TRBJ2-7, with D possibly TRBD1 on 5 matching bases. The CDR3 has 13 amino acids. Germline CDR1 and CDR2: MDHEN and SYDVKM. The V end lost 3 bases, the J end lost 3 bases, and 9 bases lay between the germline ends. Drawing the rest from reference TRBV28 and TRBJ2-7, the complete variable domain is DVKVTQSSRYLVKRTGEKVFLECVQDMDHENMFWYRQDPGLGLRLIYFSYDVKMKEKGDIPEGYSVSREKKERFSLILESASTNQTSMYLCASSFGQIYEQYFGPGTRLTVT.

The sample holds a few counts of this clonotype. The V call is TRBV6-6, the J call TRBJ2-5, with a tentative D call TRBD1 (5 bases). Trimming stripped 7 bases from V and 7 bases from J, with 13 bases between. Germline CDR1 reads MNHNY; CDR2 reads SVGAGI (reference sequence). The CDR3 extends over 12 amino acids. The CDR3 is CASTQGGWTQYF. Here the CDR3 DNA reads TGTGCCAGCACCCAGGGTGGTTGGACCCAGTACTTC.

Many counts were recorded for this clonotype. J is TRBJ2-7 and V is TRBV7-2, with no clear D. Germline assignment: CDR1 SGHTA and CDR2 FQGNSA. Trimming took off 4 bases at V and 4 bases at J, with 14 bases between the two ends. The length of the CDR3 is 14 residues. The CDR3 spells CASSSQPVNYEQYF. The CDR3 DNA sequence: TGTGCCAGCAGCTCCCAACCCGTGAATTACGAGCAGTACTTC.

J is TRBJ2-1 and V is TRBV19, with unresolved D. Per germline, CDR1 LNHDA and CDR2 SQIVND (reference sequence). CDR3 length: 13 amino acids. Trimming pared 3 bases from V and 4 bases from J, leaving 7 bases between. In DNA, the CDR3 is TGTGCCAGTAGTATTTATGCTTACAATGAGCAGTTCTTC. Its translation is CASSIYAYNEQFF.

This clonotype appeared many times. Here the CDR3 reads CASAMGANTEAFF. For the CDR3, the DNA is TGTGCTAGTGCCATGGGAGCTAACACTGAAGCTTTCTTT. The chain uses TRBV12-5 and TRBJ1-1, with unresolved D. The CDR3 loop spans 13 amino acids. Germline CDR1 LGHNT, CDR2 FRNRAP. The V end was cut by 7 bases, the J end by 2 bases, with 11 bases between.

This rearrangement joins TRBV18 to TRBJ1-1; weak D call: TRBD1 (6 bases). Germline CDR1 reads KGHSH; CDR2 reads LQKENI. The V end lost 3 bases, the J end lost 1 base, and 9 bases lay between the germline ends. The CDR3 extends over 14 amino acids. The CDR3 sequence: CASSPDRSNTEAFF. The CDR3 DNA reads TGTGCCAGCTCACCCGACAGGTCGAACACTGAAGCTTTCTTT.

This clonotype was detected a few times. The chain combines TRBV7-8 with TRBJ2-2; the D gene is possibly TRBD2 (6 bases). The CDR3 consists of 16 residues. The V end lost 3 bases, the J end lost 4 bases, and 15 bases lay between the germline ends. The germline V gene encodes CDR1 SGHVS and CDR2 FQNEAQ. The CDR3 bases are TGTGCCAGCAGCTTTTTTTCCGGGGGACCCACCGGGGAGCTGTTTTTT. It codes for CASSFFSGGPTGELFF.

The chain combines TRBV28 with TRBJ2-7; 7 bases map to TRBD1. Unmatched junction bases numbered 8, after V lost 6 bases and J lost 3 bases. The CDR3 covers 14 residues. Germline CDR1 and CDR2: MDHEN and SYDVKM. As DNA, the CDR3 is TGTGCCAGCAGCTCCGGGACAGATCGCTACGAGCAGTACTTC. This translates into CASSSGTDRYEQYF.

Ten or more counts support this clonotype. V and J are TRBV11-2 and TRBJ2-1; D is uncertain. V lost 3 bases to trimming and J lost 8 bases, with 2 bases between them. The CDR3 contains 10 residues. The germline gives CDR1 SGHAT, CDR2 FQNNGV. This CDR3 is CASSLDEQFF. The CDR3 coding sequence is TGTGCCAGCAGCTTGGATGAGCAGTTCTTC.

A few counts support this clonotype. V is TRBV28 and J is TRBJ1-1; D might be TRBD1 (5 bases). CDR1 is MDHEN and CDR2 is SYDVKM in the germline V gene. The CDR3 contains 15 residues. The ends were cut back, 2 bases at V and 0 bases at J, with 10 bases in the middle. For the CDR3, the DNA is TGTGCCAGCAGTTTAACGGGGGTATTGAACACTGAAGCTTTCTTT. Translated: CASSLTGVLNTEAFF.

V and J are TRBV7-8 and TRBJ2-7; D is perhaps TRBD1 (7 bases). The V end was cut by 5 bases, the J end by 3 bases, with 17 bases between. CDR3 size: 15 residues. Germline CDR1 reads SGHVS; CDR2 reads FQNEAQ. In DNA form, the CDR3 reads TGTGCCAGCAGCCCTAGCCCGGGGGACAGCTACGAGCAGTACTTC. Translated, it gives CASSPSPGDSYEQYF. The variable domain in full, with the rest retrieved from reference TRBV7-8 and TRBJ2-7, is GAGVSQSPRYKVAKRGQDVALRCDPISGHVSLFWYQQALGQGPEFLTYFQNEAQLDKSGLPSDRFFAERPEGSVSTLKIQRTQQEDSAVYLCASSPSPGDSYEQYFGPGTRLTVT.

This clonotype was detected ten times or more. The CDR3 DNA is TGTGCCAGCAGAGCGCCCGGGGGTTCAAACACCATATATTTT. This codes for CASRAPGGSNTIYF. The gene calls are TRBV28 and TRBJ1-3; D might be TRBD1 (5 bases). The CDR3 consists of 14 residues. Per the germline V gene, CDR1 is MDHEN and CDR2 is SYDVKM. V was shortened by 6 bases and J by 6 bases, with 15 bases between the two germline ends. Supplemented by reference TRBV28 and TRBJ1-3, the full variable domain reads DVKVTQSSRYLVKRTGEKVFLECVQDMDHENMFWYRQDPGLGLRLIYFSYDVKMKEKGDIPEGYSVSREKKERFSLILESASTNQTSMYLCASRAPGGSNTIYFGEGSWLTVV.

This clonotype was seen ten or more times. This sequence joins TRBV28 and TRBJ1-2; TRBD1 aligns across 8 bases. Germline V lookup: CDR1 MDHEN, CDR2 SYDVKM. This CDR3 contains 16 residues. The junction had 21 bases not matched to a gene; V was cut back by 10 bases and J by 8 bases. This chain's CDR3 is CAIGPARGLGILGYTF. CDR3 sequence (DNA): TGTGCCATTGGGCCCGCCAGGGGGCTCGGGATATTGGGCTACACCTTC.

The sample holds a few counts of this clonotype. The rearrangement uses TRBV27 and TRBJ1-1; D remains unclear. Germline V gene lookup returns CDR1 MNHEY and CDR2 SMNVEV (reference sequence). The CDR3 is made up of 14 amino acids. Trimming took off 0 bases at V and 0 bases at J, with 5 bases between the two ends. In nucleotides, the CDR3 is TGTGCCAGCAGTTTATCTAGATTGAACACTGAAGCTTTCTTT. Protein sequence: CASSLSRLNTEAFF.

The chain couples TRBV5-5 to TRBJ2-2; unclear D gene. CDR3 length: 18 residues. Germline V gene lookup returns CDR1 SGHKS and CDR2 YYEKEE (reference sequence). Trimming removed 0 bases from V and 1 base from J, with 16 bases in between. CDR3 coding DNA: TGTGCCAGCAGCTTGGAGGCTGTGGTTTCAGTGAACACCGGGGAGCTGTTTTTT. Translated, it gives CASSLEAVVSVNTGELFF.

In its sample, this clonotype was seen many times. V usage is TRBV7-2 and J usage is TRBJ1-4, with unresolved D. CDR3 length: 17 residues. V lost 1 base to trimming and J lost 8 bases, with 20 bases between them. The germline V gene encodes CDR1 SGHTA and CDR2 FQGNSA. For the CDR3, the DNA is TGTGCCAGCAGCTTAGAGTCGCAGCCTACCTCTTGGGAAAAACTGTTTTTT. It is translated as CASSLESQPTSWEKLFF.